This T cell receptor (beta chain) came from a study of T cell responses to AZD1222 COVID-19 vaccine. From germline, CDR1 is MNHEY and CDR2 SVGEGT. This CDR3 is 12 amino acids long. V lost 1 base and J 5 bases, leaving 5 bases between the germline ends. This table comes from immunoSEQ multiplex PCR, and its TCRdb copy is limited to in-frame clones, with some not included. This table holds hundreds of thousands of clones, approximately 94% found once. General study findings and limits: It should be noted that donors were predominantly white British and more often female, and clonal diversity was possibly underestimated. Reportedly, close to half of spike-specific TCRs are directed against unmutated variant regions. The CD4 TCRs associated with vaccination extended across spike and predominated at 160-218 and 743-854.

A word on this clone: What it binds is unknown.

V gene TRBV6-2 or TRBV6-3 combines with J gene TRBJ1-1; D is uncertain. Material: peripheral blood, obtained on day 0 of MenACWY control vaccination. This TCR was recovered from an adult in good health. The CDR3 sequence: CASSYFRTEAFF. The CDR3 DNA follows: TGTGCCAGCAGTTACTTTAGGACTGAAGCTTTCTTT.